What follows are 29 T cell receptor beta chains derived from one specimen sequenced in a study of T cell responses to AZD1222 COVID-19 vaccine. The method was immunoSEQ multiplex PCR; TCRdb's version includes in-frame clones alone and lacks a portion of them. Of about 86,000 clones in the sample, under 95% were seen once. The sample here was peripheral blood, taken on day 0 of AZD1222 vaccination. The receptors originated from an adult in good health.

The rearrangement links TRBV19 to TRBJ2-6, with D perhaps matching TRBD1 or TRBD2 (5 bases each). This CDR3 is built from 17 residues. The V gene's germline CDR1 is LNHDA and CDR2 SQIVND (reference sequence). Trimming took off 6 bases at V and 0 bases at J, with 15 bases between the two ends. CDR3: CASSLRGAYSGANVLTF. CDR3 DNA sequence: TGTGCCAGTAGCCTAAGAGGGGCGTACTCTGGGGCCAACGTCCTGACTTTC.

The chain joins TRBV2 to TRBJ1-3; D is uncertain. The germline V and J ends were trimmed by 1 base and 1 base, with 5 bases remaining between them. There are 14 residues in the CDR3. Germline V lookup: CDR1 SNHLY, CDR2 FYNNEI. CDR3 loop: CASSEVRSGNTIYF. The DNA for the CDR3 is TGTGCCAGCAGTGAAGTCAGGTCTGGAAACACCATATATTTT.

The chain links TRBV5-1 to TRBJ2-3; no clear D gene. Between the trimmed V and J ends, which lost 0 bases and 2 bases, there was a span of 10 bases. CDR3 length equals 15 residues. Germline values: CDR1 SGHRS, CDR2 YFSETQ. CDR3 bases: TGCGCCAGCAGCTTGGGACCAAACCCCACAGATACGCAGTATTTT. It is translated as CASSLGPNPTDTQYF.

The V gene is TRBV10-3, the J gene TRBJ2-7; either TRBD1 or TRBD2 may fit D (5 bases each). Germline V gene data show CDR1 as ENHRY and CDR2 as SYGVKD. Between the trimmed V and J ends, which lost 2 bases and 2 bases, there was a span of 16 bases. This CDR3 comprises 16 residues. The DNA for the CDR3 is TGTGCCATCAGTGAGCCCCAAGCAGGGACGGCCTACGAGCAGTACTTC. Translating gives CAISEPQAGTAYEQYF.

This clone was seen more than once but under ten times. The gene calls are TRBV5-1 and TRBJ1-6, with D perhaps matching TRBD1 (5 bases). With 0 bases removed from V and 6 bases from J, the gap between germline ends came to 10 bases. This CDR3 region has 15 residues. In germline, CDR1 is SGHRS, CDR2 YFSETQ. The CDR3: CASSLDGARNSPLHF. The CDR3 region has the DNA TGCGCCAGCAGCTTGGATGGGGCCCGTAATTCACCCCTCCACTTT.

The chain employs TRBV5-4 and TRBJ1-1; TRBD1 agrees at 9 bases. This CDR3 comprises 15 residues. The junction had 4 bases not matched to a gene; V was cut back by 4 bases and J by 0 bases. In germline, CDR1 is SGHNT, CDR2 YYREEE (reference sequence). The CDR3 is CASSGTGPMNTEAFF. The CDR3 DNA follows: TGTGCCAGCAGCGGGACAGGGCCAATGAACACTGAAGCTTTCTTT.

This clone came up once. The rearrangement joins TRBV19 to TRBJ1-2, with D tentatively TRBD1 (5 bases). The ends were cut back, 4 bases at V and 0 bases at J, with 24 bases in the middle. The CDR3 totals 19 residues. Per the germline V gene, CDR1 is LNHDA and CDR2 is SQIVND (reference sequence). This CDR3 is CASSTNGVGDSFSNYGYTF. CDR3 nucleotides: TGTGCCAGTAGTACAAATGGTGTGGGCGACAGCTTTTCTAACTATGGCTACACCTTC.

The gene calls are TRBV18 and TRBJ1-2, with 7 bases identical to TRBD1. Germline CDR1 and CDR2: KGHSH and LQKENI. Losses at the gene ends were 3 bases for V and 4 bases for J; bases not matched to a gene: 5. This CDR3 contains 14 residues. The CDR3 DNA is TGTGCCAGCTCACCGTCTGCAGGGGGCTATGGCTACACCTTC. Encoded protein: CASSPSAGGYGYTF.

This clone was detected only a few times. The chain carries TRBV4-2 and TRBJ1-1; D not certain. CDR1 LGHNA and CDR2 YNFKEQ come from the germline V gene. There are 15 residues in the CDR3. The ends were cut back, 1 base at V and 0 bases at J, with 9 bases in the middle. CDR3 loop: CASSQVSDLNTEAFF. The CDR3 DNA follows: TGTGCCAGCAGCCAAGTATCAGACCTGAACACTGAAGCTTTCTTT.

V usage is TRBV6-1 and J usage is TRBJ2-5; 7 nucleotides agree with TRBD1. There are 15 residues in the CDR3. Per the germline V gene, CDR1 is MNHNS and CDR2 is SASEGT. V lost 0 bases and J lost 8; bases outside the gene matches: 9. The CDR3 nucleotides are TGTGCCAGCAGTGAAGCAAAGGGGGCCCCGATTACCCAGTACTTC. It yields the protein CASSEAKGAPITQYF.

The V call is TRBV5-1, the J call TRBJ1-4, with D unclear. CDR3 length: 13 residues. V was trimmed by 2 bases and J by 8 bases, leaving 10 bases between them. Germline assignment: CDR1 SGHRS and CDR2 YFSETQ. The CDR3 loop is CASSFNPGEKLFF. CDR3 nucleotides: TGCGCCAGCAGCTTTAATCCGGGGGAAAAACTGTTTTTT.

The chain couples TRBV6-5 to TRBJ1-1, with D unresolved. The germline CDR1 and CDR2 sequences are MNHEY and SVGAGI. The length of the CDR3 is 14 residues. V shed 8 bases and J shed 1 base, with 14 bases lying between them. The CDR3 here is CASHTERKNTEAFF. CDR3 in DNA: TGTGCCAGCCACACCGAGAGGAAGAACACTGAAGCTTTCTTT.

This chain joins TRBV28 and TRBJ2-1; D possibly matches TRBD1 or TRBD2 (6 bases each). The CDR3 loop spans 13 amino acids. Germline CDR1 and CDR2: MDHEN and SYDVKM. Between the trimmed V and J ends, which lost 5 bases and 9 bases, there was a span of 14 bases. This chain's CDR3 is CASSPHWGAEQFF. The DNA for the CDR3 is TGTGCCAGCAGTCCTCATTGGGGGGCTGAGCAGTTCTTC.

The chain links TRBV6-5 to TRBJ2-5, with a possible D match to TRBD2 (5 bases). The CDR3 covers 14 residues. V dropped 11 bases and J dropped 2 bases, with 18 bases sitting between them. CDR1 and CDR2 from the germline V gene are MNHEY and SVGAGI. The CDR3 is CASKRLRGQETQYF. CDR3 sequence (DNA): TGTGCCTCCAAGCGGTTAAGAGGTCAAGAGACCCAGTACTTC.

The chain recombines TRBV9 with TRBJ1-2; no clear D. The CDR3 is 13 residues long. Germline V gene data show CDR1 as SGDLS and CDR2 as YYNGEE. Trimming removed 3 bases from V and 5 bases from J, with 11 bases in between. This CDR3 is CASSADGQYGYTF. The CDR3 coding sequence is TGTGCCAGCAGCGCGGACGGCCAATATGGCTACACCTTC.

This chain joins TRBV3-1 (or the pseudogene TRBV3-2) and TRBJ1-6; D unclear. Trimming took 1 base from V and 10 from J, leaving 14 bases between them. Germline V gives CDR1 LGHDT, CDR2 YNNKEL (reference sequence). The CDR3 consists of 15 residues. This CDR3 reads CASSQGWGDGSPLHF. CDR3 coding DNA: TGTGCCAGCAGCCAAGGTTGGGGTGATGGGTCACCCCTCCACTTT.

The chain combines TRBV14 with TRBJ1-1, with 7 nucleotides matching TRBD1. Per the germline V gene, CDR1 is SGHDN and CDR2 is FVKESK. This CDR3 spans 15 amino acids. V was clipped by 3 bases and J by 11 bases; unmatched bases: 15. The CDR3 is CASSHGGQDLKVAFF. The CDR3 DNA is TGTGCCAGCAGCCATGGAGGACAGGACTTGAAGGTGGCTTTCTTT.

The chain combines TRBV24-1 with TRBJ2-3; 10 nucleotides agree with TRBD1. Losses at the gene ends were 3 bases for V and 1 base for J; bases not matched to a gene: 6. Germline lookup yields CDR1 KGHDR and CDR2 SFDVKD. The length of the CDR3 is 17 residues. The CDR3 sequence: CATSDPGQGTGTDTQYF. In DNA form, the CDR3 reads TGTGCCACCAGTGATCCGGGACAGGGGACGGGCACAGATACGCAGTATTTT.

The chain is built from TRBV10-3 and TRBJ1-1; TRBD1 might be the D (5 bases). The V end lost 10 bases, the J end lost 1 base, and 10 bases lay between the germline ends. The germline CDR1 and CDR2 sequences are ENHRY and SYGVKD. This CDR3 region has 12 residues. The CDR3 nucleotides read TGTGCCAGCCATGGGGGGAACACTGAAGCTTTCTTT. Translation gives CASHGGNTEAFF.

This chain links TRBV19 with TRBJ2-2, with D maybe TRBD1 (5 bases). Germline values: CDR1 LNHDA, CDR2 SQIVND (reference sequence). The CDR3 is made up of 14 amino acids. The germline V and J ends were trimmed by 4 bases and 1 base, with 7 bases remaining between them. The CDR3 bases are TGTGCCAGTAGTAAGACAGAGAACACCGGGGAGCTGTTTTTT. Protein: CASSKTENTGELFF. Drawing the rest from reference TRBV19 and TRBJ2-2, the complete variable domain is DGGITQSPKYLFRKEGQNVTLSCEQNLNHDAMYWYRQDPGQGLRLIYYSQIVNDFQKGDIAEGYSVSREKKESFPLTVTSAQKNPTAFYLCASSKTENTGELFFGEGSRLTVL.

The chain carries TRBV9 and TRBJ2-7; D perhaps matches TRBD2 (5 bases). V shed 3 bases and J shed 2 bases, with 12 bases lying between them. The CDR3 consists of 14 residues. CDR1 and CDR2 (germline): SGDLS, YYNGEE. CDR3 residues: CASSDTSIPYEQYF. The CDR3 coding sequence is TGTGCCAGCAGCGATACTAGTATCCCCTACGAGCAGTACTTC.

This clone was detected only a few times. The V and J genes are TRBV18 and TRBJ1-1, with a possible D match to TRBD1 (5 bases). CDR3 length: 14 residues. Germline V gene data show CDR1 as KGHSH and CDR2 as LQKENI. The V gene lost 1 base and the J gene lost 4 bases, with 10 bases spanning the gap. CDR3 coding DNA: TGTGCCAGCTCACCACGGGGGGTAGGCACTGAAGCTTTCTTT. It encodes CASSPRGVGTEAFF.

The chain uses TRBV4-1 and TRBJ1-1; no reliable D call. CDR1 and CDR2 from the germline V gene are MGHRA and YSYEKL. CDR3 length: 13 amino acids. With 4 bases removed from V and 4 bases from J, the gap between germline ends came to 10 bases. CDR3 sequence (DNA): TGCGCCAGCAGCCCAAAGGTGTCCACTGAAGCTTTCTTT. It translates to CASSPKVSTEAFF.

The chain is built from TRBV7-9 and TRBJ2-7; unclear D gene. CDR1 is SEHNR and CDR2 is FQNEAQ in the germline V gene (reference sequence). This CDR3 spans 14 amino acids. V was cut by 1 base and J by 0 bases, with 7 bases left in between. CDR3 in amino acids: CASSLVTVSYEQYF. The CDR3 DNA reads as TGTGCCAGCAGCTTAGTTACAGTCTCCTACGAGCAGTACTTC. Full variable domain (missing parts from reference TRBV7-9 and TRBJ2-7): DTGVSQNPRHKITKRGQNVTFRCDPISEHNRLYWYRQTLGQGPEFLTYFQNEAQLEKSRLLSDRFSAERPKGSFSTLEIQRTEQGDSAMYLCASSLVTVSYEQYFGPGTRLTVT.

In DNA form, the CDR3 reads TGCGCCAGCAGCCGAAACAGGGGGTCCAACACTGAAGCTTTCTTT. It codes for CASSRNRGSNTEAFF. The chain uses TRBV5-1 and TRBJ1-1; TRBD1 aligns across 8 bases. The germline CDR1 and CDR2 sequences are SGHRS and YFSETQ. The CDR3 runs to 15 residues. Unmatched junction bases numbered 7, after V lost 4 bases and J lost 2 bases.

The rearrangement joins TRBV3-1 (or the pseudogene TRBV3-2) to TRBJ1-3, with TRBD1 matching over 7 bases. Germline CDR1 reads LGHDT; CDR2 reads YNNKEL (reference sequence). J was trimmed by 0 bases and V by 4 bases; bases with no gene match: 9. The length of the CDR3 is 17 residues. The CDR3 coding sequence is TGTGCCAGCAGCCCGCTAGGGACAGCCCTCTCTGGAAACACCATATATTTT. Its translation: CASSPLGTALSGNTIYF.

The V and J genes are TRBV15 and TRBJ1-4; TRBD1 agrees at 8 bases. The CDR3 sequence is 15 residues long. The V segment lost 2 bases and the J segment 7 bases; nucleotides outside the gene matches: 6. CDR1 is LNHNV and CDR2 is YYDKDF in the germline V gene (reference sequence). CDR3 in amino acids: CATSRTGTGFEKLFF. DNA for the CDR3: TGTGCCACCAGCAGAACCGGGACAGGATTTGAAAAACTGTTTTTT. The entire variable domain, with the rest obtained from reference TRBV15 and TRBJ1-4, is as follows: DAMVIQNPRYQVTQFGKPVTLSCSQTLNHNVMYWYQQKSSQAPKLLFHYYDKDFNNEADTPDNFQSRRPNTSFCFLDIRSPGLGDTAMYLCATSRTGTGFEKLFFGSGTQLSVL.

J is TRBJ1-4 and V is TRBV6-5; TRBD1 might be the D (6 bases). CDR1 is MNHEY and CDR2 is SVGAGI in the germline V gene. The CDR3 loop spans 14 amino acids. The ends were cut back, 6 bases at V and 2 bases at J, with 10 bases in the middle. In DNA form, the CDR3 reads TGTGCCAGCAGGAGGACAGATACTAATGAAAAACTGTTTTTT. This gives the protein CASRRTDTNEKLFF.

This chain connects TRBV6-5 to TRBJ1-4; D might be TRBD1 (6 bases). CDR3 length: 15 amino acids. CDR1 is MNHEY and CDR2 is SVGAGI in the germline V gene. The V end lost 4 bases, the J end lost 6 bases, and 15 bases lay between the germline ends. CDR3 coding DNA: TGTGCCAGCAGTTCCCAGGGGAGAGGGGATGAAAAACTGTTTTTT. Its protein product is CASSSQGRGDEKLFF.